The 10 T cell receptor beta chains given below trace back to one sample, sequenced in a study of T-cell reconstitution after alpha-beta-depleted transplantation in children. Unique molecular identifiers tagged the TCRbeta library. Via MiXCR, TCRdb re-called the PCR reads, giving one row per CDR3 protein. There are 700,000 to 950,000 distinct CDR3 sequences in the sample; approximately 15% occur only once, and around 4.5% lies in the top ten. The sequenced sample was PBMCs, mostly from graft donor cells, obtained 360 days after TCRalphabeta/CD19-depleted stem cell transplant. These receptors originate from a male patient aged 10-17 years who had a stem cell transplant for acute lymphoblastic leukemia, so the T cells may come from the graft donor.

CDR3 nucleotides: TGCGCCAGCAGCTTGGGACAGGATGTCTCTGGAAACACCATATATTTT. Residues: CASSLGQDVSGNTIYF. The V call is TRBV5-1, the J call TRBJ1-3; TRBD1 is a possible D gene (6 bases). Germline CDR1 and CDR2: SGHRS and YFSETQ. This CDR3 is 16 amino acids long. V lost 0 bases and J 0 bases, leaving 10 bases between the germline ends.

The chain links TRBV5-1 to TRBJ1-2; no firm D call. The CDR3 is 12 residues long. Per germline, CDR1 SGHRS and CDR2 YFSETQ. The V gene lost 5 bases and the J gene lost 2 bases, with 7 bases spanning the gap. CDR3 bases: TGCGCCAGCAGATACGGGAACTATGGCTACACCTTC. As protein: CASRYGNYGYTF.

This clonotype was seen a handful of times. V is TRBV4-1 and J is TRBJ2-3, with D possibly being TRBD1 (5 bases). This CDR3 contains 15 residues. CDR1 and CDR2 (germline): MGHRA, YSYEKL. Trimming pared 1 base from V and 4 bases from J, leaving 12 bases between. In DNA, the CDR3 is TGCGCCAGCAGCCAAGTGGGGCTGGCGGCAGATACGCAGTATTTT. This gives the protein CASSQVGLAADTQYF.

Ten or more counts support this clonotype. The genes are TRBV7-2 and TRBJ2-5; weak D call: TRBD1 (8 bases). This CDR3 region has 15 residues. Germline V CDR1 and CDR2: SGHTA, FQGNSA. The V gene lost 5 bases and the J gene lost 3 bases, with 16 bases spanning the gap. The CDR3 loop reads CASSDRGGIKETQYF. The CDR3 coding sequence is TGTGCCAGCAGCGACAGGGGAGGGATCAAAGAGACCCAGTACTTC.

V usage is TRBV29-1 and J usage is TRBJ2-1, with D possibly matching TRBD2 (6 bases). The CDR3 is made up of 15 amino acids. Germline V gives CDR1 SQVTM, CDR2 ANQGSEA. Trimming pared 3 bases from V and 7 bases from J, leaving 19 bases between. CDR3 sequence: CSVEGGGSLDNEQFF. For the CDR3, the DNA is TGCAGCGTTGAGGGCGGAGGGAGCTTGGATAATGAGCAGTTCTTC.

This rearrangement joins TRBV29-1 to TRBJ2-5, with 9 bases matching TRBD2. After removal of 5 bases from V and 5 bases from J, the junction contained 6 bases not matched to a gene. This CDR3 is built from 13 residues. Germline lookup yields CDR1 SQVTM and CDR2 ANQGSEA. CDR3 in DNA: TGCAGCGTTCAAGCGGGAGGAGGTGAGACCCAGTACTTC. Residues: CSVQAGGGETQYF.

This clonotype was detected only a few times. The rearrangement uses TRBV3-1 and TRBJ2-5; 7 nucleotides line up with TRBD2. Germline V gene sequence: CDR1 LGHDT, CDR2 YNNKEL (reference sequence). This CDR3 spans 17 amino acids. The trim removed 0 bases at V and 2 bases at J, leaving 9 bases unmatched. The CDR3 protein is CASSQEKREAPQETQYF. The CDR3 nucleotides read TGTGCCAGCAGCCAAGAAAAACGGGAGGCCCCTCAAGAGACCCAGTACTTC.

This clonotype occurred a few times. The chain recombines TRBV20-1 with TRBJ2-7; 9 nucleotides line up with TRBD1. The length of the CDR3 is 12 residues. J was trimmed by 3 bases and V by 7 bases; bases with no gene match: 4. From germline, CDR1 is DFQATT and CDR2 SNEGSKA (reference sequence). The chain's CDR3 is CSVPGQGYEQYF. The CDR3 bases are TGCAGTGTCCCGGGACAGGGCTACGAGCAGTACTTC.

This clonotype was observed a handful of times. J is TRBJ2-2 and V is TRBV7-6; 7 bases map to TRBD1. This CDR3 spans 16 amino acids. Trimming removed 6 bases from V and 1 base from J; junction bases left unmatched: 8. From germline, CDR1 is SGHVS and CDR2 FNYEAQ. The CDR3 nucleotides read TGTGCCAGCAGTCCCTCCGGGACAGTGAACACCGGGGAGCTGTTTTTT. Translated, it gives CASSPSGTVNTGELFF.

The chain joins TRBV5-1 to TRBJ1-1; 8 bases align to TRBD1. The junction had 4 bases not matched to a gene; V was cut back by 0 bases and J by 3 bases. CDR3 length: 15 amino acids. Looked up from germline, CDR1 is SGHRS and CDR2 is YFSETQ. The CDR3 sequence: CASSLEGQGHTEAFF. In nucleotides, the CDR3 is TGCGCCAGCAGCTTGGAAGGACAGGGCCACACTGAAGCTTTCTTT.